The rows below give T cell receptor beta chains drawn from one sample of a study of Graves' ophthalmopathy and Graves' hyperthyroidism. TCRdb analysed the multiplex PCR reads with MiXCR anew, one entry per CDR3 protein. The table includes about 400,000 distinct CDR3 sequences, around 18% detected once. The sample consisted of peripheral blood. These receptors were taken from a woman between 18 and 29 years old with Graves' ophthalmopathy. CDR3s include the opening cysteine and the closing phenylalanine or tryptophan. D genes are given only for firm matches. The size of a clone is reported for some rows only, either as once, few or many, or as a class for expanded clones.

v_call: TRBV6-2/TRBV6-3
d_call: .
clone_size: many
j_call: TRBJ1-5
cdr3_aa: CASSPLKGNQPQHF
cdr3_nt: TGTGCCAGCAGCCCACTGAAAGGCAATCAGCCCCAGCATTTT

v_call: TRBV6-2/TRBV6-3
d_call: TRBD2
clone_size: .
j_call: TRBJ2-7
cdr3_aa: CASSYEGLAYEQYF
cdr3_nt: TGTGCCAGCAGTTATGAGGGACTAGCCTACGAGCAGTACTTC

v_call: TRBV6-5
d_call: .
clone_size: many
j_call: TRBJ1-1
cdr3_aa: CASSYGAGGNTEAFF
cdr3_nt: TGTGCCAGCAGTTACGGGGCGGGGGGGAACACTGAAGCTTTCTTT

v_call: TRBV6-1
d_call: TRBD1
clone_size: few
j_call: TRBJ2-7
cdr3_aa: CASSGVRTGGLYEQYF
cdr3_nt: TGTGCCAGCAGTGGGGTCCGCACAGGGGGCTTATACGAGCAGTACTTC

v_call: TRBV11-2
d_call: TRBD1
clone_size: many
j_call: TRBJ1-1
cdr3_aa: CASRRQGASTEAFF
cdr3_nt: TGTGCCAGCAGGCGACAGGGGGCAAGCACTGAAGCTTTCTTT

v_call: TRBV5-1
d_call: .
clone_size: .
j_call: TRBJ1-3
cdr3_aa: CASSPLPTGSGNTIYF
cdr3_nt: TGCGCCAGCAGCCCGCTTCCGACAGGCTCGGGAAACACCATATATTTT

v_call: TRBV6-2/TRBV6-3
d_call: .
clone_size: .
j_call: TRBJ2-7
cdr3_aa: CASSSDKNRRVTGQYF
cdr3_nt: TGTGCCAGCAGTTCCGACAAGAACAGGCGGGTAACGGGGCAGTACTTC

v_call: TRBV6-2/TRBV6-3
d_call: .
clone_size: many
j_call: TRBJ1-1
cdr3_aa: CASSYSSTEAFF
cdr3_nt: TGTGCCAGCAGTTACTCGAGTACTGAAGCTTTCTTT

v_call: TRBV6-5
d_call: .
clone_size: .
j_call: TRBJ2-2
cdr3_aa: CASSHPTSPGELFF
cdr3_nt: TGTGCCAGCAGTCACCCTACTAGCCCCGGGGAGCTGTTTTTT

v_call: TRBV5-1
d_call: .
clone_size: .
j_call: TRBJ2-5
cdr3_aa: CASSAGTIQETQYF
cdr3_nt: TGCGCCAGCAGCGCCGGGACAATCCAAGAGACCCAGTACTTC

v_call: TRBV9
d_call: .
clone_size: many
j_call: TRBJ2-5
cdr3_aa: CASSVAAGGETQYF
cdr3_nt: TGTGCCAGCAGCGTAGCTGCAGGAGGGGAGACCCAGTACTTC

v_call: TRBV4-3
d_call: .
clone_size: many
j_call: TRBJ1-2
cdr3_aa: CASSLSLEAGRYYGYTF
cdr3_nt: TGCGCCAGCAGCCTCTCCTTGGAGGCCGGCCGCTACTATGGCTACACCTTC

v_call: TRBV28
d_call: .
clone_size: many
j_call: TRBJ2-7
cdr3_aa: CASSLVQGFNEQYF
cdr3_nt: TGTGCCAGCAGTTTAGTACAGGGATTTAACGAGCAGTACTTC

v_call: TRBV10-1
d_call: .
clone_size: many
j_call: TRBJ2-5
cdr3_aa: CASSESPGQTQYF
cdr3_nt: TGCGCCAGCAGTGAGTCCCCCGGACAGACCCAGTACTTC

v_call: TRBV7-2
d_call: .
clone_size: many
j_call: TRBJ2-7
cdr3_aa: CASSLGEYEQYF
cdr3_nt: TGTGCCAGCAGCTTAGGGGAGTACGAGCAGTACTTC

v_call: TRBV28
d_call: TRBD2
clone_size: few
j_call: TRBJ2-7
cdr3_aa: CASRWTSGNYEQYF
cdr3_nt: TGTGCCAGCCGTTGGACTAGCGGCAACTACGAGCAGTACTTC

v_call: TRBV19
d_call: TRBD1
clone_size: many
j_call: TRBJ2-2
cdr3_aa: CASSIAGTGVGGELFF
cdr3_nt: TGTGCCAGTAGTATAGCTGGGACAGGGGTTGGCGGGGAGCTGTTTTTT

v_call: TRBV12-3/TRBV12-4
d_call: .
clone_size: .
j_call: TRBJ1-2
cdr3_aa: CASKQTGIRGYTF
cdr3_nt: TGTGCCAGCAAACAAACAGGGATAAGAGGCTACACCTTC

v_call: TRBV7-2
d_call: .
clone_size: many
j_call: TRBJ2-7
cdr3_aa: CASSFFIRDTDYEQYF
cdr3_nt: TGTGCCAGCAGCTTTTTCATCCGGGACACGGATTACGAGCAGTACTTC

v_call: TRBV6-2/TRBV6-3
d_call: .
clone_size: .
j_call: TRBJ2-7
cdr3_aa: CASSRPSETYEQYF
cdr3_nt: TGTGCCAGCAGCCGCCCGAGCGAGACCTACGAGCAGTACTTC

v_call: TRBV5-1
d_call: TRBD1
clone_size: many
j_call: TRBJ1-3
cdr3_aa: CASSGGQGAGNTIYF
cdr3_nt: TGCGCCAGCAGCGGCGGACAGGGGGCTGGAAACACCATATATTTT

v_call: TRBV20-1
d_call: .
clone_size: many
j_call: TRBJ2-7
cdr3_aa: CSARPKQGREQYF
cdr3_nt: TGCAGTGCTAGACCTAAACAGGGTCGGGAGCAGTACTTC

v_call: TRBV12-3/TRBV12-4
d_call: .
clone_size: many
j_call: TRBJ1-3
cdr3_aa: CASSVAVGPTNTIYF
cdr3_nt: TGTGCCAGCAGTGTAGCGGTCGGACCAACAAACACCATATATTTT

v_call: TRBV12-3/TRBV12-4
d_call: .
clone_size: many
j_call: TRBJ1-5
cdr3_aa: CASSSAPTLEPQHF
cdr3_nt: TGTGCCAGCAGTTCGGCACCAACCTTAGAGCCCCAGCATTTT

v_call: TRBV7-3
d_call: TRBD2
clone_size: many
j_call: TRBJ2-7
cdr3_aa: CASSQLGGLGYEQYF
cdr3_nt: TGTGCCAGCAGCCAACTGGGAGGGCTCGGCTACGAGCAGTACTTC

v_call: TRBV9
d_call: .
clone_size: few
j_call: TRBJ2-7
cdr3_aa: CASSVSIGGSYEQYF
cdr3_nt: TGTGCCAGCAGCGTATCTATCGGGGGATCTTACGAGCAGTACTTC

v_call: TRBV6-7
d_call: .
clone_size: many
j_call: TRBJ1-5
cdr3_aa: CASSYTRGLGGQPQHF
cdr3_nt: TGTGCCAGCAGTTACACCCGGGGTCTAGGAGGTCAGCCCCAGCATTTT

v_call: TRBV7-3
d_call: .
clone_size: many
j_call: TRBJ2-3
cdr3_aa: CASSWSPASTDTQYF
cdr3_nt: TGTGCCAGCAGCTGGTCCCCAGCTAGCACAGATACGCAGTATTTT

v_call: TRBV19
d_call: .
clone_size: many
j_call: TRBJ2-2
cdr3_aa: CASSQTGPGELFF
cdr3_nt: TGTGCCAGTAGCCAGACAGGTCCCGGGGAGCTGTTTTTT

v_call: TRBV29-1
d_call: TRBD1
clone_size: .
j_call: TRBJ2-7
cdr3_aa: CSARGTGFYEQYF
cdr3_nt: TGCAGCGCCCGGGGGACAGGATTCTACGAGCAGTACTTC

v_call: TRBV27
d_call: .
clone_size: many
j_call: TRBJ1-1
cdr3_aa: CASYGRMVTEAFF
cdr3_nt: TGTGCCAGCTACGGGCGAATGGTCACTGAAGCTTTCTTT

v_call: TRBV6-1
d_call: TRBD1
clone_size: many
j_call: TRBJ2-6
cdr3_aa: CASRTGRSGANVLTF
cdr3_nt: TGTGCCAGCCGGACAGGGCGCTCTGGGGCCAACGTCCTGACTTTC

v_call: TRBV5-5
d_call: TRBD1
clone_size: many
j_call: TRBJ2-5
cdr3_aa: CASSSPSRGKETQYF
cdr3_nt: TGTGCCAGCAGCTCCCCCAGCAGGGGGAAAGAGACCCAGTACTTC

v_call: TRBV19
d_call: .
clone_size: many
j_call: TRBJ1-5
cdr3_aa: CASSSSFFYSNQPQHF
cdr3_nt: TGTGCCAGTAGTAGCAGCTTCTTCTATAGCAATCAGCCCCAGCATTTT

v_call: TRBV29-1
d_call: TRBD1
clone_size: many
j_call: TRBJ2-5
cdr3_aa: CSVAGQAFGETQYF
cdr3_nt: TGCAGCGTTGCTGGACAGGCCTTCGGGGAGACCCAGTACTTC

v_call: TRBV19
d_call: TRBD2
clone_size: many
j_call: TRBJ2-2
cdr3_aa: CASTTWEGTGELFF
cdr3_nt: TGTGCCAGTACTACCTGGGAGGGTACCGGGGAGCTGTTTTTT

v_call: TRBV6-5
d_call: .
clone_size: many
j_call: TRBJ1-1
cdr3_aa: CASSYSFSERMTEAFF
cdr3_nt: TGTGCCAGCAGTTACTCGTTCTCCGAAAGAATGACTGAAGCTTTCTTT

v_call: TRBV6-2/TRBV6-3
d_call: .
clone_size: many
j_call: TRBJ2-7
cdr3_aa: CASSPGFTYEQYF
cdr3_nt: TGTGCCAGCAGCCCAGGGTTTACCTACGAGCAGTACTTC

v_call: TRBV20-1
d_call: .
clone_size: .
j_call: TRBJ1-1
cdr3_aa: CSAGRTDEAFF
cdr3_nt: TGCAGTGCCGGACGGACCGATGAAGCTTTCTTT

v_call: TRBV6-2/TRBV6-3
d_call: TRBD2
clone_size: many
j_call: TRBJ2-7
cdr3_aa: CASSFGPGEGGSTYEQYF
cdr3_nt: TGTGCCAGCAGTTTCGGGCCCGGGGAGGGAGGATCCACTTACGAGCAGTACTTC

v_call: TRBV6-1
d_call: .
clone_size: .
j_call: TRBJ2-7
cdr3_aa: CASSESQYEDWQSYEQYF
cdr3_nt: TGTGCCAGCAGTGAATCTCAATATGAAGACTGGCAATCCTACGAGCAGTACTTC

v_call: TRBV24-1
d_call: TRBD1
clone_size: many
j_call: TRBJ1-1
cdr3_aa: CATSEGDRESTEAFF
cdr3_nt: TGTGCCACCAGTGAGGGGGACAGGGAGTCGACTGAAGCTTTCTTT

v_call: TRBV12-3/TRBV12-4
d_call: TRBD1
clone_size: many
j_call: TRBJ1-1
cdr3_aa: CAGGNRGDTEAFF
cdr3_nt: TGTGCCGGGGGGAACAGGGGGGACACTGAAGCTTTCTTT